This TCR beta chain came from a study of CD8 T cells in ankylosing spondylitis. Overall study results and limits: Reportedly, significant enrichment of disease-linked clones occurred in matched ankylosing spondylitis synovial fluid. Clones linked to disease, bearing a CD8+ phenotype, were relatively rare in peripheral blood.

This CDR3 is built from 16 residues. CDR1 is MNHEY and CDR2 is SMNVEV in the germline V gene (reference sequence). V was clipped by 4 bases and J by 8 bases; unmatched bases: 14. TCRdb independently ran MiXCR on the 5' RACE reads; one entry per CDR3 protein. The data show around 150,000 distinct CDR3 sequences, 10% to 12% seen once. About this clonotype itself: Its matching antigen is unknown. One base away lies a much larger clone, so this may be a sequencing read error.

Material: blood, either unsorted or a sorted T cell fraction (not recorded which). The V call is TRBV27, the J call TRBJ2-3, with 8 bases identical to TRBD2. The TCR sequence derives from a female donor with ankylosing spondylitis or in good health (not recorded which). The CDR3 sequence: CASSSRGLEGHGTQYF. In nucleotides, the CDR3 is TGTGCCAGCAGTTCCCGGGGACTAGAGGGGCACGGTACGCAGTATTTT.